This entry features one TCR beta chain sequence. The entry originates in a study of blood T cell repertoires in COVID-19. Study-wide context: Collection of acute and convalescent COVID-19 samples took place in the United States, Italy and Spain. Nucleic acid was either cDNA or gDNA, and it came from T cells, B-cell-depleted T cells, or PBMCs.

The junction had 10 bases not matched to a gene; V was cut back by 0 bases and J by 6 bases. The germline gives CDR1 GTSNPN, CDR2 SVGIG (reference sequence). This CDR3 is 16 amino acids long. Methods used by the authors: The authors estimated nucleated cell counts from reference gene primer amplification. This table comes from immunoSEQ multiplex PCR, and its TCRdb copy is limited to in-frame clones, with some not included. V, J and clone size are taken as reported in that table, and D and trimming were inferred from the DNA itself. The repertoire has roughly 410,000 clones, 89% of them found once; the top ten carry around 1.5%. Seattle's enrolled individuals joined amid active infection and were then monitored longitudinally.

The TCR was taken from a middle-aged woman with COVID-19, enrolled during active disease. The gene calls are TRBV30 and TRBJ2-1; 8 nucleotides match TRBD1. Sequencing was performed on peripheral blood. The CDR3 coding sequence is TGTGCCTGGAGTGTACTAATCGGACAGGGAGGCAATGAGCAGTTCTTC. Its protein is CAWSVLIGQGGNEQFF.